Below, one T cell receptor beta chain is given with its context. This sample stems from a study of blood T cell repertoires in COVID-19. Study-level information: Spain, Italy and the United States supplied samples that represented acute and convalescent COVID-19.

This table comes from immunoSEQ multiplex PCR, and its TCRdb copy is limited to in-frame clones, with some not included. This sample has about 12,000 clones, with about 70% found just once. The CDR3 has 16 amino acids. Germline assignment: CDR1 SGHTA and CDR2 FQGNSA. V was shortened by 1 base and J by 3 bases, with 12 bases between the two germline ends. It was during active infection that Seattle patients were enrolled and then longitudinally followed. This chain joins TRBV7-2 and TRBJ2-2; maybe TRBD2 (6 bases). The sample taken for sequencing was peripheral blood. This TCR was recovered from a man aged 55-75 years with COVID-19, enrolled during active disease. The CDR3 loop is CASSLVGREDTGELFF. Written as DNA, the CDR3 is TGTGCCAGCAGCTTAGTTGGCAGGGAGGACACCGGGGAGCTGTTTTTT.